This T cell receptor (beta chain) emerged from a study of T-cell memory formation after mild COVID-19. For the study at large: Clustering of TCRs was largely donor specific. The study, taken as a whole, reports: Clones that contracted from day 15 to 85 were balanced CD4/CD8, while later expanders leaned CD4+. Pre-infection memory already had some responding clones, implying cross-reactive memory joined. Those CD4+ clones that contracted were mainly in CM and EM (CD8+ ones in EMRA).

For this clonotype: Its antigen is unidentified.

The germline V and J ends were trimmed by 5 bases and 4 bases, with 5 bases remaining between them. Germline CDR1 MNHEY, CDR2 SMNVEV (reference sequence). CDR3 size: 11 residues. One entry per CDR3 protein results from TCRdb running MiXCR on the 5' RACE reads. The table includes more than 120,000 distinct CDR3 sequences, roughly a fifth detected once. Sequencing input: PBMCs or a T cell subset sorted from them (not recorded which). This TCR came from an adult woman who had mild COVID-19 (a few samples of this study predate the infection). Cell type and time point are not known. The chain links TRBV27 to TRBJ1-1; D unclear. The CDR3 coding sequence is TGTGCCAGCAGTGGAGGCACTGAAGCTTTCTTT. Residues: CASSGGTEAFF.